These 31 T cell receptor beta chains came from one sample sequenced in a study of long-term antiretroviral therapy in people with HIV. At the survey level, the v3.0 immunoSEQ assay was run. Repertoires were generated with immunoSEQ multiplex PCR, while TCRdb's copy carries only in-frame clones and drops some. This table holds some 31,000 clones, around 96% found once. The material sequenced was unsorted PBMCs, taken 5.3 years after starting antiretroviral therapy. The receptors stem from a man aged 25 to 45 with HIV.

The rearrangement joins TRBV27 to TRBJ1-1, with 7 nucleotides matching TRBD1. The ends lost 3 bases at V and 5 bases at J; junction bases unmatched: 9. The CDR3 has 15 residues. The germline V gene encodes CDR1 MNHEY and CDR2 SMNVEV (reference sequence). CDR3 bases: TGTGCCAGCAGTTTCTCTTCAGGGGGAGGAACTGAAGCTTTCTTT. Its protein product is CASSFSSGGGTEAFF.

The CDR3 nucleotides are TGCGCCAGCTCCCGGACACTCGAGCTCTCCGGGGAGCTGTTTTTT. Residues: CASSRTLELSGELFF. This sequence joins TRBV5-1 and TRBJ2-2, with D maybe TRBD1 (5 bases). Germline-derived CDR1 and CDR2 are SGHRS and YFSETQ. The V gene lost 7 bases and the J gene lost 6 bases, with 19 bases spanning the gap. The length of the CDR3 is 15 residues.

The chain employs TRBV7-8 and TRBJ2-7; 7 bases agree with TRBD1. Per germline, CDR1 SGHVS and CDR2 FQNEAQ. V lost 2 bases to trimming and J lost 2 bases; unmatched junction nucleotides: 3. This CDR3 comprises 14 residues. CDR3 sequence reads: CASSLRQGPYEQYF. DNA of the CDR3: TGTGCCAGCAGCTTACGACAGGGCCCCTACGAGCAGTACTTC.

This clone was recorded only once. V and J are TRBV15 and TRBJ2-1; TRBD1 might be the D (6 bases). Germline V gives CDR1 LNHNV, CDR2 YYDKDF (reference sequence). V lost 0 bases and J 0 bases, leaving 12 bases between the germline ends. The CDR3 is 17 amino acids. The CDR3 here is CATSRDLTGSSYNEQFF. CDR3 sequence (DNA): TGTGCCACCAGCAGAGATCTAACAGGGAGCTCCTACAATGAGCAGTTCTTC.

The chain links TRBV12-5 to TRBJ1-5, with D perhaps TRBD1 (5 bases). From germline, CDR1 is LGHNT and CDR2 FRNRAP. Trimming stripped 5 bases from V and 4 bases from J, with 15 bases between. This CDR3 contains 15 residues. The CDR3 loop reads CASGPQEGTNQPQHF. The CDR3 nucleotides are TGTGCTAGTGGTCCTCAGGAGGGGACGAATCAGCCCCAGCATTTT.

This clone was picked up one time. The chain uses TRBV30 and TRBJ1-5; TRBD1 matches at 8 bases. The V and J ends lost 1 base and 4 bases, in that order; junction bases with no gene match: 6. The CDR3 is 15 residues long. Germline V gene sequence: CDR1 GTSNPN, CDR2 SVGIG (reference sequence). The CDR3: CAWSGMTGVNQPQHF. The CDR3 coding sequence is TGTGCCTGGAGTGGAATGACAGGGGTGAATCAGCCCCAGCATTTT.

The genes are TRBV6-6 and TRBJ1-2; 7 bases are a match to TRBD1. V lost 5 bases and J lost 1; bases outside the gene matches: 10. The CDR3 has 16 residues. Germline V CDR1 and CDR2: MNHNY, SVGAGI (reference sequence). CDR3 amino acids: CASSRSNTGVNYGYTF. The CDR3 coding sequence is TGTGCCAGCAGTAGGTCCAATACAGGGGTTAACTATGGCTACACCTTC.

In its sample, this clone was seen once. The V gene is TRBV30, the J gene TRBJ2-2, with TRBD1 identical over 7 bases. J gave up 0 bases and V 4 bases, and 5 bases lay outside the gene matches. CDR3 length: 15 amino acids. Germline CDR1 reads GTSNPN; CDR2 reads SVGIG (reference sequence). The CDR3: CAWTLGTANTGELFF. CDR3 nucleotide sequence: TGTGCCTGGACCCTGGGGACAGCGAACACCGGGGAGCTGTTTTTT.

This clone was detected once. The rearrangement joins TRBV27 to TRBJ2-2, with TRBD2 identical over 13 bases. CDR1 and CDR2 from the germline V gene are MNHEY and SMNVEV (reference sequence). The CDR3 consists of 18 residues. V lost 5 bases and J lost 4; bases outside the gene matches: 10. The CDR3: CASSPGLAGAQITGELFF. The CDR3 bases are TGTGCCAGCAGTCCAGGACTAGCGGGGGCCCAGATCACCGGGGAGCTGTTTTTT.

J is TRBJ2-5 and V is TRBV12-1; whether TRBD2, the table's D call, matches the DNA was not checked. TRBV12-1 is a listed pseudogene. This CDR3 region has 15 residues. The CDR3 protein is CASSSRGGYQETQYF. For the CDR3, the DNA is TGTGCCAGCAGCTCTAGGGGGGGATACCAAGAGACCCAGTACTTC.

As DNA, the CDR3 is TGTGCCAGCGCGGGGCGGTCCGGGGAGCAGTACTTC. Its protein product is CASAGRSGEQYF. This chain joins TRBV5-4 and TRBJ2-7; weak D call: TRBD2 (6 bases). Germline CDR1 reads SGHNT; CDR2 reads YYREEE (reference sequence). Trimming cost V 7 bases and J 7 bases, with 15 bases left between them. The CDR3 is made up of 12 amino acids.

The V call is TRBV7-2, the J call TRBJ2-7; D is ambiguous. The germline gives CDR1 SGHTA, CDR2 FQGNSA. The CDR3 is 12 residues long. With 2 bases removed from V and 4 bases from J, the gap between germline ends came to 6 bases. The CDR3 reads CASSLKRYEQYF. The DNA for the CDR3 is TGTGCCAGCAGCTTAAAGCGATACGAGCAGTACTTC.

The chain employs TRBV7-2 and TRBJ2-1; D possibly corresponds to TRBD1 (6 bases). V was trimmed by 6 bases and J by 2 bases, leaving 11 bases between them. CDR3 length: 14 residues. Per the germline V gene, CDR1 is SGHTA and CDR2 is FQGNSA. The CDR3 DNA reads TGTGCCAGCAGGACAGGAGAACCCTACAATGAGCAGTTCTTC. Translated, it gives CASRTGEPYNEQFF.

This chain joins TRBV5-6 and TRBJ2-1; possibly TRBD1 for D (6 bases). This CDR3 contains 13 residues. Trimming took 3 bases from V and 4 from J, leaving 8 bases between them. The germline CDR1 and CDR2 sequences are SGHDT and YYEEEE. The CDR3 region has the DNA TGTGCCAGCAGCTCACAGGGATACAATGAGCAGTTCTTC. Translation gives CASSSQGYNEQFF.

V usage is TRBV5-8 and J usage is TRBJ1-2; 10 nucleotides line up with TRBD1. Germline loops: CDR1 SGHTS, CDR2 YDEGEE. The V and J ends lost 1 base and 8 bases, in that order; junction bases with no gene match: 8. CDR3 length: 15 residues. The CDR3 is CASSLRTGGVLGYTF. The CDR3 DNA reads as TGTGCCAGCAGCTTGCGGACAGGGGGGGTATTAGGCTACACCTTC.

The chain is built from TRBV6-1 and TRBJ2-1; D not certain. V was clipped by 4 bases and J by 9 bases, with 16 bases between them. Per germline, CDR1 MNHNS and CDR2 SASEGT. The CDR3 consists of 14 residues. CDR3 DNA: TGTGCCAGCAGTGCTTCTGTCCGGACGGGTGAGCAGTTCTTC. It codes for CASSASVRTGEQFF.

The chain combines TRBV7-3 with TRBJ2-2; D is ambiguous. The CDR3 totals 16 residues. Germline V gene lookup returns CDR1 SGHTA and CDR2 FQGTGA. V lost 0 bases, J lost 0 bases, and 8 bases lay in between. The CDR3 sequence: CASSLTRQANTGELFF. CDR3 bases: TGTGCCAGCAGCTTAACGCGACAAGCGAACACCGGGGAGCTGTTTTTT.

The J gene is TRBJ1-4, the V gene TRBV4-1; 9 nucleotides align to TRBD1. The V gene's germline CDR1 is MGHRA and CDR2 YSYEKL. V was clipped by 1 base and J by 11 bases; unmatched bases: 14. The CDR3 loop spans 17 amino acids. CDR3 amino acids: CASSQVLEDRGGRKLFF. Written as DNA, the CDR3 is TGCGCCAGCAGCCAAGTTCTCGAGGACAGGGGAGGGAGGAAACTGTTTTTT.

The V gene is TRBV28, the J gene TRBJ1-5; D perhaps matches TRBD1 (6 bases). The CDR3 has 17 residues. The ends were cut back, 1 base at V and 7 bases at J, with 20 bases in the middle. The germline CDR1 and CDR2 sequences are MDHEN and SYDVKM. The CDR3, as DNA: TGTGCCAGCAGTTTATCCTTTGGGCGAAGGGGGAGGCAGCCCCAGCATTTT. Amino acids: CASSLSFGRRGRQPQHF.

V is TRBV9 and J is TRBJ1-3; D not certain. The CDR3 runs to 14 residues. Trimming took 0 bases from V and 0 from J, leaving 4 bases between them. CDR1 and CDR2 from the germline V gene are SGDLS and YYNGEE. The CDR3, as DNA: TGTGCCAGCAGCGTAGAGGGCTCTGGAAACACCATATATTTT. Protein product: CASSVEGSGNTIYF.

This chain connects TRBV7-3 to TRBJ2-5; D is uncertain. V lost 1 base and J 5 bases, leaving 8 bases between the germline ends. In germline, CDR1 is SGHTA, CDR2 FQGTGA. The CDR3 spans 13 residues. The CDR3 region has the DNA TGTGCCAGCAGCTTAAATCCTGACGAGACCCAGTACTTC. Translated, it gives CASSLNPDETQYF.

The gene calls are TRBV27 and TRBJ1-2; maybe TRBD1 (6 bases). This CDR3 has 12 residues. Deletions cut 3 bases from V and 8 bases from J, with 10 bases between. Germline lookup yields CDR1 MNHEY and CDR2 SMNVEV (reference sequence). This CDR3 is CASSLSGTGYTF. Written as DNA, the CDR3 is TGTGCCAGCAGTTTGTCGGGGACAGGCTACACCTTC.

The CDR3 nucleotides read TGTGCCAGCAGTTTATTTCAGGATAGCAATCAGCCCCAGCATTTT. It yields the protein CASSLFQDSNQPQHF. The chain is built from TRBV28 and TRBJ1-5; no reliable D call. Trimming removed 1 base at V and 0 bases at J, with 7 bases between. CDR3 size: 15 residues. The germline gives CDR1 MDHEN, CDR2 SYDVKM.

The chain couples TRBV28 to TRBJ2-2, with D possibly TRBD2 on 6 matching bases. Trimming removed 3 bases at V and 6 bases at J, with 17 bases between. Germline V lookup: CDR1 MDHEN, CDR2 SYDVKM. This CDR3 spans 16 amino acids. This CDR3 is CASSFLPGVRAGELFF. The CDR3 DNA is TGTGCCAGCAGTTTCCTCCCGGGGGTCAGAGCCGGGGAGCTGTTTTTT. The entire variable domain, with the rest obtained from reference TRBV28 and TRBJ2-2, is as follows: DVKVTQSSRYLVKRTGEKVFLECVQDMDHENMFWYRQDPGLGLRLIYFSYDVKMKEKGDIPEGYSVSREKKERFSLILESASTNQTSMYLCASSFLPGVRAGELFFGEGSRLTVL.

The V and J genes are TRBV7-3 and TRBJ1-1; TRBD1 aligns across 7 bases. Per germline, CDR1 SGHTA and CDR2 FQGTGA. The V segment lost 5 bases and the J segment 4 bases; nucleotides outside the gene matches: 4. This CDR3 contains 13 residues. The CDR3 sequence is CASSLRDSTEAFF. The CDR3 nucleotides are TGTGCCAGCAGCCTACGGGACAGCACTGAAGCTTTCTTT.

The V gene is TRBV29-1, the J gene TRBJ2-1, with D uncertain. CDR3 size: 11 residues. V lost 5 bases, J lost 3 bases, and 5 bases lay in between. The V gene's germline CDR1 is SQVTM and CDR2 ANQGSEA. CDR3 in DNA: TGCAGCGTTTTGGGCTACAATGAGCAGTTCTTC. This codes for CSVLGYNEQFF.

The chain is built from TRBV19 and TRBJ1-6, with D possibly being TRBD1 (5 bases). Germline V lookup: CDR1 LNHDA, CDR2 SQIVND (reference sequence). With 3 bases removed from V and 7 bases from J, the gap between germline ends came to 10 bases. The CDR3 sequence is 14 residues long. The CDR3, as DNA: TGTGCCAGTAGTATTGGGGCAGAGAATTCACCCCTCCACTTT. Translating it yields CASSIGAENSPLHF.

The chain couples TRBV28 to TRBJ1-5; D unresolved. This CDR3 region has 14 residues. V was trimmed by 1 base and J by 11 bases, leaving 15 bases between them. From germline, CDR1 is MDHEN and CDR2 SYDVKM. For the CDR3, the DNA is TGTGCCAGCAGTTTATCACCAGGAGAATTTGCCCAGCATTTT. Encoded protein: CASSLSPGEFAQHF.

The genes are TRBV7-9 and TRBJ2-1; 14 positions match TRBD2. This CDR3 spans 15 amino acids. Germline CDR1 SEHNR, CDR2 FQNEAQ (reference sequence). Unmatched junction bases numbered 5, after V lost 6 bases and J lost 7 bases. The CDR3 loop is CASSPGTSGSNEQFF. The CDR3 coding sequence is TGTGCCAGCAGTCCTGGGACTAGCGGGAGTAATGAGCAGTTCTTC.

The chain recombines TRBV5-1 with TRBJ2-7; D is perhaps TRBD1 (5 bases). The CDR3 has 15 amino acids. V lost 7 bases and J lost 6, with 23 bases in between. Germline V gene lookup returns CDR1 SGHRS and CDR2 YFSETQ. CDR3 amino acids: CASASPGHTQFEQYF. The CDR3 DNA follows: TGCGCCAGCGCCTCACCAGGACATACACAATTCGAGCAGTACTTC.

The chain couples TRBV6-5 to TRBJ2-7; 7 nucleotides match TRBD1. The CDR3 extends over 14 amino acids. Germline CDR1 and CDR2: MNHEY and SVGAGI. V shed 6 bases and J 3 bases; nucleotides not matched to a gene: 8. The chain's CDR3 is CASRLQGTFYEQYF. The CDR3 bases are TGTGCCAGCAGACTACAGGGGACATTCTACGAGCAGTACTTC.